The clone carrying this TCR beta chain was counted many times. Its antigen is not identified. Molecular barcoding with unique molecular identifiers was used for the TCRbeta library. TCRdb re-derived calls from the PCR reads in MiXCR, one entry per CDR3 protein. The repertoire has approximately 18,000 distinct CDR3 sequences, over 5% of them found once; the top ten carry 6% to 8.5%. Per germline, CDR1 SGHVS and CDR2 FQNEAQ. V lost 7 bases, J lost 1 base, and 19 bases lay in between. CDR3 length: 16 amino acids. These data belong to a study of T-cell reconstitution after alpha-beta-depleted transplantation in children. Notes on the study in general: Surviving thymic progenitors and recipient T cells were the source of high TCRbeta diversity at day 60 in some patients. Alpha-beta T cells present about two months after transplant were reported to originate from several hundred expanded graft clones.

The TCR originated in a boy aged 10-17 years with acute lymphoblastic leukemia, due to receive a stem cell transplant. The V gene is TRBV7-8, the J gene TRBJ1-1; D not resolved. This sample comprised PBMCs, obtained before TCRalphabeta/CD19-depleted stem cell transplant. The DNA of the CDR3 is TGTGCCAGCACCCCTGTGGTGGCAGTCGGGAACACTGAAGCTTTCTTT. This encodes CASTPVVAVGNTEAFF.